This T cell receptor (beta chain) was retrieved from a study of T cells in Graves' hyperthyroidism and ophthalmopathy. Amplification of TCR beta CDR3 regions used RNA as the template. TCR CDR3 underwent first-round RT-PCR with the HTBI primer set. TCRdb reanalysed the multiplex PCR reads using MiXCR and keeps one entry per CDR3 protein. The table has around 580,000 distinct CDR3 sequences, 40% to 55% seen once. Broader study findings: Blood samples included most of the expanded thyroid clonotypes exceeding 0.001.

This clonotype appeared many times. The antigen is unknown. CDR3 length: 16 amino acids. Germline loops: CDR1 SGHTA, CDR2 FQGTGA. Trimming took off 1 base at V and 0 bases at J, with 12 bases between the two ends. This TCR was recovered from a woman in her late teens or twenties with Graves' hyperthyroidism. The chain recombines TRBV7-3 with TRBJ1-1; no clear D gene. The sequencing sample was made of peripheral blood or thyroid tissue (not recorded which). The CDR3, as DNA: TGTGCCAGCAGCTTAAGGATTCATGAAGTGAACACTGAAGCTTTCTTT. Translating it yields CASSLRIHEVNTEAFF.